Following are 8 T cell receptor beta chains from one sample sequenced in a study of shared clonotypes between healthy human individuals. Generated by immunoSEQ multiplex PCR, the TCRdb table keeps only in-frame clones and is missing some. The sample carries roughly 2 million clones, 85% to 95% recorded once. Material for sequencing was naive CD4+ T cells sorted from blood. Sample subset: CD45RA+ positively selected. Source of these receptors: a man younger than 35 in good health.

The chain carries TRBV5-1 and TRBJ2-3; tentatively, D is TRBD2 (5 bases). The V gene lost 6 bases and the J gene lost 4 bases, with 12 bases spanning the gap. Germline V gives CDR1 SGHRS, CDR2 YFSETQ. The CDR3 extends over 13 amino acids. The CDR3 loop is CASTQGSADTQYF. The CDR3 nucleotides are TGCGCCAGCACCCAAGGGAGTGCAGATACGCAGTATTTT.

The chain employs TRBV4-3 and TRBJ1-4; possibly TRBD1 for D (5 bases). This CDR3 has 15 amino acids. The germline gives CDR1 LGHNA, CDR2 YSLEER. V was trimmed by 0 bases and J by 4 bases, leaving 9 bases between them. The CDR3 nucleotides read TGCGCCAGCAGCCAAGATTGGGGGAATAATGAAAAACTGTTTTTT. It codes for CASSQDWGNNEKLFF.

For this clone: Within the sample, other DNA sequences also encode this same CDR3. This rearrangement joins TRBV7-9 to TRBJ1-3, with D unclear. This CDR3 contains 13 residues. In germline, CDR1 is SEHNR, CDR2 FQNEAQ (reference sequence). V gave up 5 bases and J gave up 4 bases, with 9 bases separating them. In DNA form, the CDR3 reads TGTGCCAGCAGCCGCGGCCAGGGAAACACCATATATTTT. Translation gives CASSRGQGNTIYF.

The J gene is TRBJ1-5, the V gene TRBV28; D gene ambiguous. Trimming left V 8 bases short and J 0 bases short, with 23 bases between. The CDR3 length is 18 residues. Germline CDR1 MDHEN, CDR2 SYDVKM. This chain's CDR3 is CASGGPQVPSYSNQPQHF. The DNA for the CDR3 is TGTGCCAGCGGTGGGCCCCAGGTCCCATCTTATAGCAATCAGCCCCAGCATTTT.

The chain links TRBV5-1 to TRBJ2-7; possibly TRBD1 for D (5 bases). V was trimmed by 3 bases and J by 3 bases, leaving 10 bases between them. Per germline, CDR1 SGHRS and CDR2 YFSETQ. The CDR3 totals 13 residues. The CDR3 DNA reads TGCGCCAGCAGCTCAGGGATGGTCTACGAGCAGTACTTC. This sequence encodes CASSSGMVYEQYF.

The gene calls are TRBV10-3 and TRBJ2-3; maybe TRBD1 (5 bases). The CDR3 is made up of 15 amino acids. With 0 bases removed from V and 4 bases from J, the gap between germline ends came to 11 bases. Looked up from germline, CDR1 is ENHRY and CDR2 is SYGVKD. The CDR3: CAISESAQGADTQYF. Written as DNA, the CDR3 is TGTGCCATCAGTGAGTCGGCTCAGGGTGCAGATACGCAGTATTTT.

The chain links TRBV6-5 to TRBJ2-7, with D possibly being TRBD1 (6 bases). Germline V gene sequence: CDR1 MNHEY, CDR2 SVGAGI. The CDR3 covers 14 residues. The germline V and J ends were trimmed by 6 bases and 2 bases, with 14 bases remaining between them. Here the CDR3 reads CASSTTGIPYEQYF. The CDR3 nucleotides read TGTGCCAGCAGCACCACAGGGATCCCCTACGAGCAGTACTTC.

The chain has TRBV19 and TRBJ1-5, with D possibly matching TRBD1 (6 bases). The V end lost 6 bases, the J end lost 1 base, and 13 bases lay between the germline ends. Germline V gene lookup returns CDR1 LNHDA and CDR2 SQIVND (reference sequence). This CDR3 spans 15 amino acids. The DNA of the CDR3 is TGTGCCAGTAGCGAGACAGGTCACAGCAATCAGCCCCAGCATTTT. Protein product: CASSETGHSNQPQHF.